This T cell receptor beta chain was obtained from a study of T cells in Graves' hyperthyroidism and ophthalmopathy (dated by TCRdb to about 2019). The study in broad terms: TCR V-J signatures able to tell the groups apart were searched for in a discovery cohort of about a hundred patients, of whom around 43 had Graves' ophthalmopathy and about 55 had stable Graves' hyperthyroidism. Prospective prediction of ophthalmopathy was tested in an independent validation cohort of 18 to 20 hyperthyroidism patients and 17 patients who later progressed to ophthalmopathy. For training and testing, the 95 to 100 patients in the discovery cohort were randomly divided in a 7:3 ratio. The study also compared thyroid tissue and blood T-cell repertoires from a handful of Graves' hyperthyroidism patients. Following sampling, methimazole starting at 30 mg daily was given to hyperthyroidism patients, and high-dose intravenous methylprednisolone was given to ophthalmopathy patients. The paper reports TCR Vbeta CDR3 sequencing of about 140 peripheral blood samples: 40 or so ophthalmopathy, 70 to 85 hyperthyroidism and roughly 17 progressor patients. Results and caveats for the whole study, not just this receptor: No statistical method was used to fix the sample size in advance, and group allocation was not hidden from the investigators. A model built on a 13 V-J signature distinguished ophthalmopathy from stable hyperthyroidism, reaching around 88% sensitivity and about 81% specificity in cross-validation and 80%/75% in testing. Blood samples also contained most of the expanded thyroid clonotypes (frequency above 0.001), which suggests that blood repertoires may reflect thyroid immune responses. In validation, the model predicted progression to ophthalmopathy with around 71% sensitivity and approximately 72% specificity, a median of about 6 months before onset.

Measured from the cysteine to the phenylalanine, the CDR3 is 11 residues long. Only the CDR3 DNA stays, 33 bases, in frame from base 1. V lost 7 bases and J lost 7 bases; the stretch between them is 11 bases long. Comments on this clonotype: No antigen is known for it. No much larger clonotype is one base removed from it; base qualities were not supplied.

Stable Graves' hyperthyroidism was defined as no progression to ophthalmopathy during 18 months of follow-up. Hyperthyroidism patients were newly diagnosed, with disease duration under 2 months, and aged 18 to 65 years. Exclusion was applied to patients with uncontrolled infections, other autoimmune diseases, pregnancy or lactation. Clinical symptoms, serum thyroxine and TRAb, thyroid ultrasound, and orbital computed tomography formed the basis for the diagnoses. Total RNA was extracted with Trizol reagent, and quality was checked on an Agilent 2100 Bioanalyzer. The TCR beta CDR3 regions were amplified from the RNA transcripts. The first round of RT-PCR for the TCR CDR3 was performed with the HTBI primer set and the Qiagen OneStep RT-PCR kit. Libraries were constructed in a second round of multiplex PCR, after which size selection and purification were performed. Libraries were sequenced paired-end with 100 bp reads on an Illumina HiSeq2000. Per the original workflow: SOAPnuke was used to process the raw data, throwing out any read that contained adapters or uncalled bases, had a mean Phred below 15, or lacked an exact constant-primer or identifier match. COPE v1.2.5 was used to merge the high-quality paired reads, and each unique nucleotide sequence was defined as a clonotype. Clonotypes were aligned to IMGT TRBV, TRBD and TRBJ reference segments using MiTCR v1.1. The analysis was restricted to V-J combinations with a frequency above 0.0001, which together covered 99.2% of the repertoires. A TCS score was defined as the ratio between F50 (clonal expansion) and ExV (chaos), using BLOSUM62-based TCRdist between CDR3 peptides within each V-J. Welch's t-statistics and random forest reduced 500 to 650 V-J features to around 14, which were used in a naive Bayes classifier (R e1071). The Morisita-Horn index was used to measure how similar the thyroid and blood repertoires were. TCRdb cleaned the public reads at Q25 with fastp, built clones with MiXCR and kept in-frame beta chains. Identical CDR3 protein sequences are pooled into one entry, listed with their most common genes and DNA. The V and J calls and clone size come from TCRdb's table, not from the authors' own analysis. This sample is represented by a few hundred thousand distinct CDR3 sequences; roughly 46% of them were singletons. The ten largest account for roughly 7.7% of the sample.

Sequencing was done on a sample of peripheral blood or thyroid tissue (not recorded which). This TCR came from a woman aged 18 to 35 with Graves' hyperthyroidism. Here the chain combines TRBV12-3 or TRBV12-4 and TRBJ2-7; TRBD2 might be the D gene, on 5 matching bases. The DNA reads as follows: TGTGCCAGCACCAACGGGGTGGAGCAGTACTTC. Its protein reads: CASTNGVEQYF.